The present TCR beta chain was sequenced within a study of blood T cell repertoires in COVID-19. Overall study: From the United States, Italy and Spain came samples of acute and convalescent COVID-19. Sources were T cells, B-cell-depleted T cells, or PBMCs; the material itself was cDNA or gDNA.

Participants, about 18 to 90 years old, spanned under 30 US areas. V shed 0 bases, J shed 1 base, and the junction held 13 bases outside the gene matches. CDR1 is WSHSY and CDR2 is SAAADI in the germline V gene. The CDR3 sequence is 19 residues long. The assay was immunoSEQ multiplex PCR, and TCRdb's table has in-frame clones only and misses some. The table includes around 250,000 clones, approximately 90% detected once. This TCR came from a human donor in a cohort exposed to, infected with or recovered from COVID-19 (not recorded which). The donor label of this sample is uncertain. The chain joins TRBV10-2 to TRBJ2-3; 7 bases match TRBD2. The sequenced sample consisted of PBMCs or T cells enriched from blood (not recorded which). CDR3 loop: CASSESATLTSPGTDTQYF. The DNA of the CDR3 is TGCGCCAGCAGTGAGTCGGCAACTTTGACTAGCCCGGGCACAGATACGCAGTATTTT.